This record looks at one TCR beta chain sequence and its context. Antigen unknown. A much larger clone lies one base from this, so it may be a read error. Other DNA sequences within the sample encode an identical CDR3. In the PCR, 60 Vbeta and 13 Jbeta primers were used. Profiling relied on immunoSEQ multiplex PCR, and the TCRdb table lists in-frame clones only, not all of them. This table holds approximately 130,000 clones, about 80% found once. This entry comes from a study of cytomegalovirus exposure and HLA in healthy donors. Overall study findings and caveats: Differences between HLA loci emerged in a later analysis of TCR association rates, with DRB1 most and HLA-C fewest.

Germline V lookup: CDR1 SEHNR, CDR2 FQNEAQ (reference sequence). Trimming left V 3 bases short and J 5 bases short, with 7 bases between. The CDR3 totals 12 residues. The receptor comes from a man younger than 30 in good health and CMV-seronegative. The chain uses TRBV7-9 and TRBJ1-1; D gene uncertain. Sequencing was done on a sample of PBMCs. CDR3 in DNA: TGTGCCAGCAGCTTGCGCGGTACTGAAGCTTTCTTT. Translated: CASSLRGTEAFF.